A single sample is the source of the 9 T cell receptor beta chains below, sequenced in a study of T-cell memory formation after mild COVID-19. TCRdb re-derived calls from the 5' RACE reads in MiXCR, one entry per CDR3 protein. The sample holds about 120,000 distinct CDR3 sequences, roughly 15% seen once. Sequencing was performed on PBMCs or a T cell subset sorted from them (not recorded which). All receptors derive from an adult woman who had mild COVID-19 (a few samples of this study predate the infection). Cell type and time point are not known.

This chain joins TRBV25-1 and TRBJ2-7; 8 bases match TRBD1. V dropped 5 bases and J dropped 3; count of bases not matched to a gene: 9. CDR1 and CDR2 from the germline V gene are MGHDK and SYGVNS. The CDR3 covers 15 residues. The CDR3 loop reads CASSPTGGGLYEQYF. CDR3 DNA: TGTGCCAGCAGTCCAACAGGGGGTGGTCTCTACGAGCAGTACTTC.

The V call is TRBV7-6, the J call TRBJ2-3; D remains ambiguous. Trimming pared 5 bases from V and 2 bases from J, leaving 14 bases between. The CDR3 is made up of 15 amino acids. CDR1 and CDR2 from the germline V gene are SGHVS and FNYEAQ. DNA for the CDR3: TGTGCCAGCAGCCGGAGCACGGGTTTCACAGATACGCAGTATTTT. Residues: CASSRSTGFTDTQYF.

V is TRBV12-3 or TRBV12-4 and J is TRBJ2-3, with 9 nucleotides matching TRBD2. The V gene end was trimmed by 5 bases and the J gene end by 10 bases; junction bases not matched to a gene: 7. This CDR3 is built from 13 residues. The CDR3 loop is CASSPGGGGPQYF. In DNA, the CDR3 is TGTGCCAGCAGTCCCGGCGGGGGGGGCCCGCAGTATTTT.

The V and J genes are TRBV7-7 and TRBJ2-4; TRBD2 matches at 11 bases. With V trimmed by 4 bases and J by 5 bases, 19 bases remained unmatched. Looked up from germline, CDR1 is SSHAT and CDR2 is FNYEAQ (reference sequence). This CDR3 contains 20 residues. CDR3 sequence (DNA): TGTGCCAGCAGCTATCTTGGTCTAGCGGGGGGCCCAAGGAGAGAAAACATTCAGTACTTC. This encodes CASSYLGLAGGPRRENIQYF.

The rearrangement uses TRBV7-6 and TRBJ2-7; TRBD2 matches at 12 bases. The CDR3 is 18 residues long. The junction had 14 bases not matched to a gene; V was cut back by 1 base and J by 7 bases. CDR1 is SGHVS, CDR2 FNYEAQ, per germline. This CDR3 reads CASSLGETSGGPLGEQYF. CDR3 nucleotide sequence: TGTGCCAGCAGCTTAGGAGAGACTAGCGGGGGCCCCTTAGGGGAGCAGTACTTC.

This clonotype was seen ten or more times. The chain combines TRBV3-1 with TRBJ2-3; 10 bases line up with TRBD2. The CDR3 loop spans 19 amino acids. Germline V gene data show CDR1 as LGHDT and CDR2 as YNNKEL (reference sequence). The junction had 12 bases not matched to a gene; V was cut back by 1 base and J by 2 bases. CDR3 in DNA: TGTGCCAGCAGCCAAGCTGGGCGAGGACTAGCGGCTATCACAGATACGCAGTATTTT. Its translation: CASSQAGRGLAAITDTQYF.

This clonotype appeared many times. The V and J genes are TRBV29-1 and TRBJ2-2; TRBD1 aligns across 7 bases. J was trimmed by 2 bases and V by 4 bases; bases with no gene match: 4. Germline lookup yields CDR1 SQVTM and CDR2 ANQGSEA. The CDR3 is made up of 14 amino acids. CDR3 loop: CSVVTGFNTGELFF. The CDR3 nucleotides read TGCAGCGTTGTGACAGGGTTTAACACCGGGGAGCTGTTTTTT.

This clonotype turned up a few times. The J gene is TRBJ1-5, the V gene TRBV24-1, with a possible D match to TRBD1 (5 bases). V was clipped by 6 bases and J by 5 bases, with 7 bases between them. The length of the CDR3 is 12 residues. Germline-derived CDR1 and CDR2 are KGHDR and SFDVKD. The CDR3 spells CATSSGDQPQHF. CDR3 DNA: TGTGCCACCAGTTCGGGGGATCAGCCCCAGCATTTT.

CDR3 amino acids: CSVESSTPYEQYF. CDR3 nucleotide sequence: TGCAGCGTTGAGTCCAGCACACCCTACGAGCAGTACTTC. The chain recombines TRBV29-1 with TRBJ2-7; no definite D call. There are 13 residues in the CDR3. In germline, CDR1 is SQVTM, CDR2 ANQGSEA. V shed 3 bases and J shed 2 bases, with 11 bases lying between them.